The clone carrying this T cell receptor beta chain showed up many times. The data were obtained in a study of T cells in Graves' hyperthyroidism and ophthalmopathy. Amplification of TCR beta CDR3 regions was performed using RNA transcripts as template. RT-PCR in the first round (using the HTBI primer set) targeted the TCR CDR3. TCRdb independently ran MiXCR on the multiplex PCR reads; one entry per CDR3 protein. The sample has approximately 710,000 distinct CDR3 sequences; 17% are singletons. From germline, CDR1 is SGHVS and CDR2 FQNEAQ. The CDR3 sequence is 16 residues long. With V trimmed by 4 bases and J by 7 bases, 10 bases remained unmatched.

This clonotype originated in a man aged 45 to 65 with Graves' hyperthyroidism. Sequenced sample: blood. The chain combines TRBV7-8 with TRBJ2-1, with 10 positions matching TRBD2. The DNA for the CDR3 is TGTGCCAGCAGCTCAGAGCGGGAGGGCTTTTCTAATGAGCAGTTCTTC. Protein product: CASSSEREGFSNEQFF.